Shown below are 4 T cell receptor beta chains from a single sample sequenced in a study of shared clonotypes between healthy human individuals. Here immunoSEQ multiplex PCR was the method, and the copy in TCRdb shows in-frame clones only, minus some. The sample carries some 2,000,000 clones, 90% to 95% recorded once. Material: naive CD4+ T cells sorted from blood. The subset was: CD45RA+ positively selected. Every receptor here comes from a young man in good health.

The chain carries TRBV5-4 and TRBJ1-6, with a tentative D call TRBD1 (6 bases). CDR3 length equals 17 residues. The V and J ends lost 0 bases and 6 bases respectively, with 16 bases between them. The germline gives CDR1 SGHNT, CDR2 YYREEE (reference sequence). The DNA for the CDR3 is TGTGCCAGCAGCTTGGGACGGTCGGGGGCGCGTAATTCACCCCTCCACTTT. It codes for CASSLGRSGARNSPLHF.

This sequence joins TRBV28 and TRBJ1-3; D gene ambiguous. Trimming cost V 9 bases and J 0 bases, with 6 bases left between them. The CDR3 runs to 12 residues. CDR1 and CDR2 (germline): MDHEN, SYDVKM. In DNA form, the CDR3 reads TGTGCCAGTTTGGGCTCTGGAAACACCATATATTTT. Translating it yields CASLGSGNTIYF.

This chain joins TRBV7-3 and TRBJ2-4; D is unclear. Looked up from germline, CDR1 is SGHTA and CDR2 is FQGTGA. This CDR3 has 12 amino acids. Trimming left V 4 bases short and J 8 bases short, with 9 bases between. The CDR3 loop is CASSSTSDIQYF. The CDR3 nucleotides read TGTGCCAGCAGCTCTACCAGTGACATTCAGTACTTC.

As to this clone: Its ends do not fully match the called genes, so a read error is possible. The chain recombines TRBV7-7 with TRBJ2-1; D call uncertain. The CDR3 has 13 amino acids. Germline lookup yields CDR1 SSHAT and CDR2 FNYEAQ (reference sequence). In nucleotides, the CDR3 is TGTGCTAGCAGCTTGGCTGGTGTCAGCGAGCAGTTCTTC. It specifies CASSLAGVSEQFF. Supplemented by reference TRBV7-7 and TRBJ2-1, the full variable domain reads GAGVSQSPRYKVTKRGQDVTLRCDPISSHATLYWYQQALGQGPEFLTYFNYEAQPDKSGLPSDRFSAERPEGSISTLTIQRTEQRDSAMYRCASSLAGVSEQFFGPGTRLTVL.